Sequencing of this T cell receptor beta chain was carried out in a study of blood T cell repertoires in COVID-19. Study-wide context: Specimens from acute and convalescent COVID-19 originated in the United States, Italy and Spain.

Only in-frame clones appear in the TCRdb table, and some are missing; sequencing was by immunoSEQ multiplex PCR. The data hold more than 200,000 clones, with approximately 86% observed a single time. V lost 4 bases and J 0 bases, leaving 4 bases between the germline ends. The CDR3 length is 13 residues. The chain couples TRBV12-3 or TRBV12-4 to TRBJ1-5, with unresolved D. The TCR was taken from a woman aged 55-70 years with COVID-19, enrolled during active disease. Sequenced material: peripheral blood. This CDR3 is CASSSSSNQPQHF. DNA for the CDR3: TGTGCCAGCAGTTCCAGTAGCAATCAGCCCCAGCATTTT.